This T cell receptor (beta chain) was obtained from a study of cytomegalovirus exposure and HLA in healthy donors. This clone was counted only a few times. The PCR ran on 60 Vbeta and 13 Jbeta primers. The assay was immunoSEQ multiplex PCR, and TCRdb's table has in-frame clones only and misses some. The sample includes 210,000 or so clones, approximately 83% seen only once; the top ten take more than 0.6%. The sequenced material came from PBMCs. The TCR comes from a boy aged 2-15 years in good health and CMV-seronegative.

CDR3 DNA: TGTGCCAGCTCACCGGGACAGAGTTATGAAGCTTTCTTT. This codes for CASSPGQSYEAFF. This chain connects TRBV18 to TRBJ1-1, with 7 bases that match TRBD1. Germline lookup yields CDR1 KGHSH and CDR2 LQKENI. This CDR3 comprises 13 residues. The J segment lost 7 bases and the V segment lost 3 bases, leaving 5 bases of the junction unmatched.